A selection of T cell receptor beta chains follows, all from one sample in a study of early T cells in non-severe SARS-CoV-2 infection. MiXCR, run by TCRdb on the 5' RACE reads, gives a single entry per CDR3 protein. The data show about 110,000 distinct CDR3 sequences, about 12% seen once. Sequencing was performed on whole blood, taken at baseline. The source of these receptors is an adult who was a healthcare worker with PCR-confirmed SARS-CoV-2 infection or an uninfected control (not recorded which). CDR3s leave out the opening cysteine and the closing phenylalanine or tryptophan. Size is omitted from some rows. Given values are once, few, many or a class for expanded clones.

>TRBV7-3|few|TRBJ2-2
ASSLGTGSTGELF
>TRBV18|few|TRBJ2-4
ASSEAGGAKNIQY
>TRBV12-3/TRBV12-4|many|TRBJ2-7
ASSLRTGVYEQY
>TRBV18|-|TRBJ2-1
ASSPGTLDYNEQF
>TRBV2|-|TRBJ2-2
AIRGTSGNSGELF
>TRBV5-1|-|TRBJ1-1
ASSLAGDGTEAF
>TRBV24-1|-|TRBJ1-2
ATSDFWSGGYT
>TRBV5-1|many|TRBJ2-1
ASSLVSGGYNEQF
>TRBV11-3|few|TRBJ1-1
ASSWAGTTEAF
>TRBV20-1|few|TRBJ2-4
SAKRGVDIQY
>TRBV28|-|TRBJ2-7
ASSFSQGTHEQY
>TRBV7-8|few|TRBJ1-1
ASTYRLPNTEAF
>TRBV4-1|many|TRBJ2-3
ASSQVARGPRDTQY
>TRBV5-1|few|TRBJ1-4
ASSLGEREKLF
>TRBV7-9|many|TRBJ2-6
ASRTGTGANVLT
>TRBV28|many|TRBJ1-3
ASRKFGNTIY
>TRBV12-3/TRBV12-4|-|TRBJ2-1
ASRSSNKGNEQF
>TRBV20-1|few|TRBJ2-1
SAGDRDSYNEQF
>TRBV5-4|few|TRBJ1-4
ASSFWTASNEKLF
>TRBV19|-|TRBJ1-2
ASEPGQGSGYGYT
>TRBV6-5|-|TRBJ1-3
ASSYSLGSFSGNTIY
>TRBV12-3/TRBV12-4|many|TRBJ1-2
ASSPRRDRGDGYT
>TRBV2|-|TRBJ1-3
ASSEVVGTSGNTIY
>TRBV2|-|TRBJ2-3
ASSGAGGLTDTQY
>TRBV4-2|few|TRBJ2-3
ASSQGTASTDTQY
>TRBV5-1|few|TRBJ2-1
ASSLGAGEVQF
>TRBV5-5|-|TRBJ2-7
ASSLVYLPSREQY
>TRBV5-1|few|TRBJ2-7
ASSWSLSGTSYEQY
>TRBV15|-|TRBJ1-3
ATSRVGSGNTIY